The 21 T cell receptor beta chains reported below all come from one sample, sequenced in a study of cytomegalovirus exposure and HLA in healthy donors. Profiled with immunoSEQ multiplex PCR; TCRdb holds only in-frame clones, not every one. The sample has about 150,000 clones, 70% to 90% seen once. The sequencing input was PBMCs. These TCRs come from a human donor in good health.

The V call is TRBV18, the J call TRBJ2-2; unclear D gene. The CDR3 runs 12 residues. The ends were cut back, 3 bases at V and 6 bases at J, with 5 bases in the middle. Germline loops: CDR1 KGHSH, CDR2 LQKENI. The CDR3 loop reads CASSPRPGELFF. The CDR3 DNA sequence: TGTGCCAGCTCACCTCGTCCCGGGGAGCTGTTTTTT.

The chain is built from TRBV25-1 and TRBJ2-1; TRBD1 agrees at 11 bases. J gave up 4 bases and V 3 bases, and 2 bases lay outside the gene matches. This CDR3 contains 15 residues. Germline V gene sequence: CDR1 MGHDK, CDR2 SYGVNS. CDR3 coding DNA: TGTGCCAGCAGTGAGGGACAGGGGGATTACAATGAGCAGTTCTTC. Its protein product is CASSEGQGDYNEQFF.

The chain combines TRBV12-5 with TRBJ1-5; D gene unclear. Germline V gene lookup returns CDR1 LGHNT and CDR2 FRNRAP. The germline V and J ends were trimmed by 2 bases and 0 bases, with 2 bases remaining between them. This CDR3 spans 13 amino acids. The CDR3 sequence: CASGLYSNQPQHF. The CDR3 bases are TGTGCTAGTGGTTTGTATAGCAATCAGCCCCAGCATTTT.

The genes are TRBV7-9 and TRBJ2-3; D may be TRBD2 (6 bases). Germline V gene lookup returns CDR1 SEHNR and CDR2 FQNEAQ (reference sequence). V was cut by 5 bases and J by 2 bases, with 17 bases left in between. The CDR3 length is 16 residues. In nucleotides, the CDR3 is TGTGCCAGCAGCCAGGGACTTCACCAATTCACAGATACGCAGTATTTT. Protein product: CASSQGLHQFTDTQYF.

This clone came up a few times. The chain carries TRBV10-3 and TRBJ1-2; possibly TRBD1 for D (5 bases). CDR3 length: 17 residues. Germline V gene sequence: CDR1 ENHRY, CDR2 SYGVKD. The V and J ends lost 0 bases and 6 bases respectively, with 20 bases between them. CDR3 sequence (DNA): TGTGCCATCAGTGAGTCAGGCTTGACAGCCTTCTCGGATGGCTACACCTTC. It yields the protein CAISESGLTAFSDGYTF.

The chain employs TRBV27 and TRBJ2-7; the D is unclear. Trimming pared 1 base from V and 5 bases from J, leaving 12 bases between. This CDR3 is built from 14 residues. From germline, CDR1 is MNHEY and CDR2 SMNVEV (reference sequence). CDR3 coding DNA: TGTGCCAGCAGTTTATGGGTCGGAGAAAACGAGCAGTACTTC. Translation: CASSLWVGENEQYF.

The chain employs TRBV5-6 and TRBJ1-6, with no clear D. The germline V and J ends were trimmed by 1 base and 14 bases, with 25 bases remaining between them. CDR3 length: 17 residues. CDR1 and CDR2 (germline): SGHDT, YYEEEE. For the CDR3, the DNA is TGTGCCAGCAGCTTGACCCTCCAGGAGCGGGAAAGATTGGCCCTCCACTTT. As protein: CASSLTLQERERLALHF.

This clone has only a few counts. The chain employs TRBV29-1 and TRBJ1-2; no clear D gene. The CDR3 runs to 14 residues. Germline V lookup: CDR1 SQVTM, CDR2 ANQGSEA. The V end was cut by 3 bases, the J end by 0 bases, with 11 bases between. The CDR3: CSVEVPGANYGYTF. DNA of the CDR3: TGCAGCGTTGAGGTTCCAGGCGCTAACTATGGCTACACCTTC.

The chain joins TRBV7-2 to TRBJ2-1, with TRBD2 matching over 8 bases. The CDR3 consists of 13 residues. Germline assignment: CDR1 SGHTA and CDR2 FQGNSA. The V segment lost 2 bases and the J segment 10 bases; nucleotides outside the gene matches: 4. CDR3 DNA sequence: TGTGCCAGCAGCTTACCGATAGCGGGAGAGCAGTTCTTC. It translates to CASSLPIAGEQFF.

In this sample, this clone turned up once. DNA of the CDR3: TGTGCCAGCAGTTTCTACAGGGGGCAAGAGACCCAGTACTTC. Translation: CASSFYRGQETQYF. V gene TRBV6-6 combines with J gene TRBJ2-5; TRBD1 agrees at 8 bases. Per germline, CDR1 MNHNY and CDR2 SVGAGI (reference sequence). J gave up 2 bases and V 4 bases, and 3 bases lay outside the gene matches. The CDR3 is 14 amino acids.

The CDR3 is CASSLGRGGGAFF. CDR3 nucleotides: TGTGCCAGCAGTTTGGGCAGGGGCGGTGGGGCTTTCTTT. This chain joins TRBV27 and TRBJ1-1, with D perhaps matching TRBD1 (6 bases). The CDR3 covers 13 residues. V dropped 3 bases and J dropped 11 bases, with 16 bases sitting between them. Looked up from germline, CDR1 is MNHEY and CDR2 is SMNVEV (reference sequence).

This clone showed up just once. The rearrangement uses TRBV4-1 and TRBJ2-7, with D perhaps matching TRBD1 (5 bases). The V gene's germline CDR1 is MGHRA and CDR2 YSYEKL. The CDR3 runs 13 residues. The V and J ends lost 1 base and 2 bases respectively, with 6 bases between them. The chain's CDR3 is CASSQVQAYEQYF. CDR3 DNA: TGCGCCAGCAGCCAAGTACAGGCCTACGAGCAGTACTTC.

CDR3 sequence: CASSLGANNQPQHF. In nucleotides, the CDR3 is TGCGCCAGCAGCTTGGGGGCTAACAATCAGCCCCAGCATTTT. The chain uses TRBV5-1 and TRBJ1-5; unclear D gene. V was shortened by 0 bases and J by 3 bases, with 7 bases between the two germline ends. Germline V gene data show CDR1 as SGHRS and CDR2 as YFSETQ. The CDR3 extends over 14 amino acids.

V is TRBV28 and J is TRBJ1-4; D is perhaps TRBD1 (5 bases). V was clipped by 4 bases and J by 2 bases, with 14 bases between them. The CDR3 contains 16 residues. Germline V gene lookup returns CDR1 MDHEN and CDR2 SYDVKM. This chain's CDR3 is CASSWQGIVTNEKLFF. CDR3 DNA sequence: TGTGCCAGCAGTTGGCAGGGAATCGTTACTAATGAAAAACTGTTTTTT.

The chain joins TRBV18 to TRBJ2-1; 9 nucleotides align to TRBD1. Germline-derived CDR1 and CDR2 are KGHSH and LQKENI. V lost 2 bases and J lost 8; bases outside the gene matches: 7. The CDR3 sequence is 15 residues long. CDR3 sequence reads: CASSPVDRGVDEQFF. In nucleotides, the CDR3 is TGTGCCAGCTCACCAGTCGACAGGGGGGTCGATGAGCAGTTCTTC.

V usage is TRBV30 and J usage is TRBJ1-5, with a tentative D call TRBD1 (6 bases). Looked up from germline, CDR1 is GTSNPN and CDR2 is SVGIG (reference sequence). This CDR3 is built from 13 residues. V lost 5 bases, J lost 4 bases, and 12 bases lay in between. The CDR3 nucleotides are TGTGCCTGGCAACGCCAGGGGAATCAGCCCCAGCATTTT. It codes for CAWQRQGNQPQHF.

The CDR3 protein is CASSPYGGGSTDTQYF. Written as DNA, the CDR3 is TGTGCCAGCAGCCCTTATGGCGGGGGAAGCACAGATACGCAGTATTTT. The V call is TRBV13, the J call TRBJ2-3; 7 positions agree with TRBD2. The germline V gene has CDR1 PRHDT and CDR2 FYEKMQ (reference sequence). The CDR3 is 16 residues long. The J segment lost 0 bases and the V segment lost 5 bases, leaving 8 bases of the junction unmatched. Full variable domain (missing parts from reference TRBV13 and TRBJ2-3): AAGVIQSPRHLIKEKRETATLKCYPIPRHDTVYWYQQGPGQDPQFLISFYEKMQSDKGSIPDRFSAQQFSDYHSELNMSSLELGDSALYFCASSPYGGGSTDTQYFGPGTRLTVL.

The V call is TRBV29-1, the J call TRBJ2-7, with no clear D. Germline loops: CDR1 SQVTM, CDR2 ANQGSEA. V dropped 4 bases and J dropped 4 bases, with 14 bases sitting between them. This CDR3 has 13 amino acids. The CDR3 DNA reads TGCAGCGTTGGACCGGGTAAGAGGTACGAGCAGTACTTC. It is translated as CSVGPGKRYEQYF.

The chain couples TRBV4-3 to TRBJ2-3; weak D call: TRBD1 (5 bases). The CDR3 extends over 14 amino acids. Deletions cut 3 bases from V and 5 bases from J, with 12 bases between. Germline V gene data show CDR1 as LGHNA and CDR2 as YSLEER. Written as DNA, the CDR3 is TGCGCCAGCAGCCACAATCGACAGAGAGATACGCAGTATTTT. Translation gives CASSHNRQRDTQYF.

The V gene is TRBV5-1, the J gene TRBJ1-3; D is ambiguous. V was clipped by 0 bases and J by 4 bases, with 8 bases between them. The CDR3 runs to 14 residues. Germline CDR1 and CDR2: SGHRS and YFSETQ. In DNA form, the CDR3 reads TGCGCCAGCAGCTTGGAAACATCAGGAAACACCATATATTTT. This gives the protein CASSLETSGNTIYF.

This rearrangement joins TRBV25-1 to TRBJ1-1, with a tentative D call TRBD1 (5 bases). The germline CDR1 and CDR2 sequences are MGHDK and SYGVNS. With 3 bases removed from V and 1 base from J, the gap between germline ends came to 18 bases. This CDR3 is built from 17 residues. In DNA, the CDR3 is TGTGCCAGCAGTGATAGCGGTCGGGGGATCCAGAACACTGAAGCTTTCTTT. Protein sequence: CASSDSGRGIQNTEAFF.